The entry below describes one T cell receptor beta chain. The identical CDR3 is also encoded by other nucleotide sequences in the sample. Measured with immunoSEQ multiplex PCR; TCRdb has only the in-frame clones, and not every one. This sample has some 700,000 clones, with approximately 90% found just once. The data stem from a study of blood T cell repertoires in COVID-19. Study-level background: PBMCs, B-cell-depleted T cells, or T cells provided the cDNA or gDNA that made up the material.

Specimen: peripheral blood. The sequence was collected from a woman under 30 with acute or convalescent COVID-19.

CDR3: CASSLNRENTEAFF. The CDR3 coding sequence is TGTGCCAGCAGCTTGAACAGAGAGAACACTGAAGCTTTCTTT. The rearrangement joins TRBV7-2 to TRBJ1-1, with D unclear. Germline CDR1 and CDR2: SGHTA and FQGNSA. CDR3 length: 14 amino acids. V lost 3 bases and J 1 base, leaving 9 bases between the germline ends.